A single sample is the source of the 15 T cell receptor beta chains below, sequenced in a study of T cell responses to AZD1222 COVID-19 vaccine. This table comes from immunoSEQ multiplex PCR, and its TCRdb copy is limited to in-frame clones, with some not included. The sample shows around 150,000 clones, about 90% of them seen only once. The source material was peripheral blood, sampled 28 days after the second dose of the MenACWY control vaccine. The source is an adult who received the MenACWY meningococcal vaccine as a control.

V is TRBV6-2 or TRBV6-3 and J is TRBJ2-7; 12 bases line up with TRBD2. The J segment lost 3 bases and the V segment lost 4 bases, leaving 4 bases of the junction unmatched. The CDR3 loop spans 15 amino acids. The V gene's germline CDR1 is MNHEY and CDR2 SVGEGT. The CDR3 loop is CASSWGGLAGYEQYF. In DNA form, the CDR3 reads TGTGCCAGCAGTTGGGGGGGACTAGCGGGCTACGAGCAGTACTTC.

The CDR3 DNA follows: TGTGCCAGCAGCTCTATGTTGATTCTAACTGAAGCTTTCTTT. It yields the protein CASSSMLILTEAFF. V and J are TRBV7-2 and TRBJ1-1; D ambiguous. The CDR3 contains 14 residues. CDR1 and CDR2 (germline): SGHTA, FQGNSA. The V end lost 4 bases, the J end lost 5 bases, and 14 bases lay between the germline ends.

This chain uses TRBV5-1 with TRBJ2-2; 10 bases match TRBD1. Germline values: CDR1 SGHRS, CDR2 YFSETQ. V lost 9 bases and J lost 7; bases outside the gene matches: 6. The CDR3 extends over 13 amino acids. The CDR3: CATGTGVVGELFF. Here the CDR3 DNA reads TGCGCCACCGGGACAGGGGTTGTCGGGGAGCTGTTTTTT. The full variable domain, completed using reference TRBV5-1 and TRBJ2-2, is KAGVTQTPRYLIKTRGQQVTLSCSPISGHRSVSWYQQTPGQGLQFLFEYFSETQRNKGNFPGRFSGRQFSNSRSEMNVSTLELGDSALYLCATGTGVVGELFFGEGSRLTVL.

The chain joins TRBV27 to TRBJ2-7; possible D gene TRBD2, 6 bases. There are 17 residues in the CDR3. CDR1 is MNHEY, CDR2 SMNVEV, per germline (reference sequence). Trimming shortened V by 6 bases and J by 2 bases, and 23 bases separated the two germline ends. The CDR3 loop reads CASRASSVGGLPYEQYF. The CDR3 region has the DNA TGTGCCAGCAGAGCGTCCTCCGTGGGGGGACTCCCCTACGAGCAGTACTTC.

This clone is a singleton in its sample. This chain links TRBV6-2 or TRBV6-3 with TRBJ1-5, with TRBD1 as a possible D gene (5 bases). Germline V gives CDR1 MNHEY, CDR2 SVGEGT. The CDR3 spans 15 residues. V gave up 5 bases and J gave up 6 bases, with 17 bases separating them. CDR3 sequence: CASSTTGTLSQPQHF. CDR3 nucleotides: TGTGCCAGCAGTACTACCGGGACCCTATCTCAGCCCCAGCATTTT.

The gene calls are TRBV7-2 and TRBJ2-3, with 7 bases fitting TRBD2. CDR3 length: 18 residues. Trimming removed 5 bases from V and 0 bases from J; junction bases left unmatched: 14. Germline lookup yields CDR1 SGHTA and CDR2 FQGNSA. CDR3 coding DNA: TGTGCCAGCAGCACAAGGACTGGGAGGGGTCGCAGCACAGATACGCAGTATTTT. It encodes CASSTRTGRGRSTDTQYF. The entire variable domain, with the rest obtained from reference TRBV7-2 and TRBJ2-3, is as follows: GAGVSQSPSNKVTEKGKDVELRCDPISGHTALYWYRQSLGQGLEFLIYFQGNSAPDKSGLPSDRFSAERTGGSVSTLTIQRTQQEDSAVYLCASSTRTGRGRSTDTQYFGPGTRLTVL.

V gene TRBV7-9 combines with J gene TRBJ1-2; TRBD1 aligns across 10 bases. V shed 5 bases, J shed 7 bases, and the junction held 10 bases outside the gene matches. The CDR3 runs to 15 residues. Looked up from germline, CDR1 is SEHNR and CDR2 is FQNEAQ (reference sequence). CDR3 sequence: CASSPARDRGSGYTF. The DNA of the CDR3 is TGTGCCAGCAGCCCCGCCCGGGACAGGGGAAGTGGCTACACCTTC.

About this clone itself: The junction differs from germline at one of its ends, possibly a read error. The J gene is TRBJ1-1, the V gene TRBV7-9; TRBD1 aligns across 10 bases. Germline loops: CDR1 SEHNR, CDR2 FQNEAQ (reference sequence). CDR3 size: 14 residues. The CDR3 DNA reads as TGTGCCAGCAGCTTGGGGGCGACAGGGGGCGAACGGGGCTTT. Amino acids: CASSLGATGGERGF.

The chain uses TRBV24-1 and TRBJ2-2; the D is unclear. CDR3 size: 16 residues. From germline, CDR1 is KGHDR and CDR2 SFDVKD. Between the trimmed V and J ends, which lost 4 bases and 4 bases, there was a span of 15 bases. The CDR3 spells CATSDPSVSPTGELFF. CDR3 DNA sequence: TGTGCCACCAGTGACCCTTCTGTTAGCCCCACCGGGGAGCTGTTTTTT.

The chain has TRBV2 and TRBJ1-2; D is possibly TRBD1 (5 bases). Trimming removed 3 bases from V and 7 bases from J, with 12 bases in between. Germline V gene data show CDR1 as SNHLY and CDR2 as FYNNEI. This CDR3 has 13 amino acids. The chain's CDR3 is CASSDGAWSGYTF. For the CDR3, the DNA is TGTGCCAGCAGTGATGGGGCCTGGAGTGGCTACACCTTC.

The V gene is TRBV30, the J gene TRBJ2-7, with D unresolved. Trimming shortened V by 1 base and J by 1 base, and 2 bases separated the two germline ends. The CDR3 loop spans 11 amino acids. Germline CDR1 is GTSNPN and CDR2 is SVGIG (reference sequence). CDR3 nucleotide sequence: TGTGCCTGGAGTGGATCCTACGAGCAGTACTTC. Translation gives CAWSGSYEQYF.

The V gene is TRBV2, the J gene TRBJ1-2; D might be TRBD1 (5 bases). Trimming removed 8 bases at V and 0 bases at J, with 10 bases between. CDR1 and CDR2 from the germline V gene are SNHLY and FYNNEI. This CDR3 is 13 amino acids long. Written as DNA, the CDR3 is TGTGCCAGCGTCATGGGGCCTAACTATGGCTACACCTTC. Amino acid sequence: CASVMGPNYGYTF.

The V call is TRBV15, the J call TRBJ2-7; D remains unclear. The CDR3 runs 14 residues. Germline lookup yields CDR1 LNHNV and CDR2 YYDKDF (reference sequence). V shed 0 bases and J shed 2 bases, with 8 bases lying between them. The CDR3 is CATSRDKMAYEQYF. In DNA form, the CDR3 reads TGTGCCACCAGCAGAGATAAAATGGCCTACGAGCAGTACTTC.

The gene calls are TRBV5-1 and TRBJ1-5; D might be TRBD1 (6 bases). The germline V and J ends were trimmed by 4 bases and 7 bases, with 18 bases remaining between them. Germline V CDR1 and CDR2: SGHRS, YFSETQ. The length of the CDR3 is 15 residues. As DNA, the CDR3 is TGCGCCAGCAGCACCCAGGGGCTCGTCGACCAGCCCCAGCATTTT. Amino acid sequence: CASSTQGLVDQPQHF.

The CDR3 bases are TGTGCCAGCAGTCATACCGGGACAGGGTCCTACGAGCAGTACTTC. It codes for CASSHTGTGSYEQYF. The rearrangement joins TRBV2 to TRBJ2-7, with 9 bases lining up with TRBD1. Looked up from germline, CDR1 is SNHLY and CDR2 is FYNNEI. After removal of 5 bases from V and 1 base from J, the junction contained 6 bases not matched to a gene. The CDR3 is 15 residues long.